This TCR beta chain was found in a study of blood T cells in healthy people across ages. With a J-beta primer mix and a sample-barcoded 5' primer, a second PCR ran roughly 6 to 11 cycles. Each CDR3 protein is one row after TCRdb ran MiXCR on the 5' RACE reads. The table has 600,000 to 1,000,000 distinct CDR3 sequences, 25% seen once. The CDR3 extends over 15 amino acids. Trimming removed 4 bases from V and 2 bases from J, with 16 bases in between. Per germline, CDR1 SGHRS and CDR2 YFSETQ. This sample was shared with a second study, whose subject was T cells of mothers and their children.

The sample consisted of blood. The chain links TRBV5-1 to TRBJ2-7; tentatively, D is TRBD1 or TRBD2 (6 bases each). The sequence came from a boy aged 5-17 years in good health. The CDR3 is CASSEHRAGTYEQYF. Written as DNA, the CDR3 is TGCGCCAGCAGCGAACACAGGGCGGGAACCTACGAGCAGTACTTC.